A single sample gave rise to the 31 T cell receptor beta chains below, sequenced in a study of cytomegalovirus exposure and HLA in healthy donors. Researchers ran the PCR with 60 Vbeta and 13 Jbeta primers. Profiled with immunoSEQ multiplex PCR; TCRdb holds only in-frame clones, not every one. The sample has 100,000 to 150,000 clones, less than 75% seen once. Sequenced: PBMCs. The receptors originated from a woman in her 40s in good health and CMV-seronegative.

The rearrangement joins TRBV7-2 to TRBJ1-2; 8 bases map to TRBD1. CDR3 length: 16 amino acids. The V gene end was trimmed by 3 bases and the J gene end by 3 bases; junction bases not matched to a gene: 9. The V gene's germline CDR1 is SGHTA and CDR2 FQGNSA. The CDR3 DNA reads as TGTGCCAGCAGCTTCCCAGACAGGGGAAAGGACTATGGCTACACCTTC. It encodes CASSFPDRGKDYGYTF. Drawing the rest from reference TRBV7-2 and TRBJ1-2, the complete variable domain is GAGVSQSPSNKVTEKGKDVELRCDPISGHTALYWYRQSLGQGLEFLIYFQGNSAPDKSGLPSDRFSAERTGGSVSTLTIQRTQQEDSAVYLCASSFPDRGKDYGYTFGSGTRLTVV.

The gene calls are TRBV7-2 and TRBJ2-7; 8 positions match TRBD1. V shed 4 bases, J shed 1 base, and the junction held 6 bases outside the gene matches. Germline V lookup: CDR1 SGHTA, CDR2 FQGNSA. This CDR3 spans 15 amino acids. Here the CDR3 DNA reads TGTGCCAGCAGCTCCGTCGGACAGGGATCCTACGAGCAGTACTTC. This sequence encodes CASSSVGQGSYEQYF.

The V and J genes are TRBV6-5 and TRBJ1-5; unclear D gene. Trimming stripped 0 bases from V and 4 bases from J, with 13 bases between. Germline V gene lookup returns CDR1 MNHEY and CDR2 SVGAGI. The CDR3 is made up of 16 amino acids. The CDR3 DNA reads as TGTGCCAGCAGTTACTCGAATCCCGGACTAAATCAGCCCCAGCATTTT. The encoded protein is CASSYSNPGLNQPQHF.

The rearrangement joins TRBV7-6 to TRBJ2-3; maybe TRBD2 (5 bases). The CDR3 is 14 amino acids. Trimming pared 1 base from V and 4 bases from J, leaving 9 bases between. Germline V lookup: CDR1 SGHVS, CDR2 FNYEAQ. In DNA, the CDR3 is TGTGCCAGCAGCTTAGATCGGGGTTCAGATACGCAGTATTTT. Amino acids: CASSLDRGSDTQYF.

The CDR3 DNA reads TGTGCCAGCAGTGCACAGGGGGTAGAACAGCCCCAGCATTTT. Its translation is CASSAQGVEQPQHF. This chain links TRBV27 with TRBJ1-5; 8 nucleotides match TRBD1. Trimming took 5 bases from V and 7 from J; bases not matched to a gene: 7. The V gene's germline CDR1 is MNHEY and CDR2 SMNVEV (reference sequence). The CDR3 extends over 14 amino acids.

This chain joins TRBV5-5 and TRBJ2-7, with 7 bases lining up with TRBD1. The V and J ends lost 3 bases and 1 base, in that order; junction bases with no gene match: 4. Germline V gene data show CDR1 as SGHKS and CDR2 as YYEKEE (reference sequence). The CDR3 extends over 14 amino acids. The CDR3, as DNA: TGTGCCAGCAGCTCGACAGGGATGTCCTACGAGCAGTACTTC. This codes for CASSSTGMSYEQYF.

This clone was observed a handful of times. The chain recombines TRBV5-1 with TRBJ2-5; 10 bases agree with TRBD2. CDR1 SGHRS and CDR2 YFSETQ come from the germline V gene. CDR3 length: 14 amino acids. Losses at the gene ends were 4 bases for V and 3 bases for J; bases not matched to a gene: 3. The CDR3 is CASSASGREETQYF. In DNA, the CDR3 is TGCGCCAGCAGCGCAAGCGGGAGGGAAGAGACCCAGTACTTC.

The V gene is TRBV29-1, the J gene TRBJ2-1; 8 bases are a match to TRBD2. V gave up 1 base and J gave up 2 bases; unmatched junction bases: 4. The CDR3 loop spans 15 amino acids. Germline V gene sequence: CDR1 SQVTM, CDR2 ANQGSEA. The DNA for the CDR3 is TGCAGCGTTGAAGGCTCGGGACTAGCCTACAATGAGCAGTTCTTC. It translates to CSVEGSGLAYNEQFF.

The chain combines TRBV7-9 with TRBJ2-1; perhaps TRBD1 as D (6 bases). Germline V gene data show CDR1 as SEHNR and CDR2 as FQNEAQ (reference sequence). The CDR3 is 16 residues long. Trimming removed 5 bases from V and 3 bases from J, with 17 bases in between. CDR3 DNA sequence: TGTGCCAGCAGCCCCCCCGGGGACACCAACTACAATGAGCAGTTCTTC. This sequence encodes CASSPPGDTNYNEQFF.

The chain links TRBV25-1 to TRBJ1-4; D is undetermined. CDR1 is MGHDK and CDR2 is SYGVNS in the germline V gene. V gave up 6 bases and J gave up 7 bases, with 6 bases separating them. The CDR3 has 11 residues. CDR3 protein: CASRSLEKLFF. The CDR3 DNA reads TGTGCCAGCAGAAGCCTTGAAAAACTGTTTTTT.

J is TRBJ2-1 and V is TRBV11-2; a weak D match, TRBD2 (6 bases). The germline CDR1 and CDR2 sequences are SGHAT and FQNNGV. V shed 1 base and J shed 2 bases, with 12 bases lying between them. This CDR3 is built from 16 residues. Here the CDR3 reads CASSLGGTLTYNEQFF. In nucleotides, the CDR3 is TGTGCCAGCAGCTTAGGAGGGACTCTAACCTACAATGAGCAGTTCTTC.

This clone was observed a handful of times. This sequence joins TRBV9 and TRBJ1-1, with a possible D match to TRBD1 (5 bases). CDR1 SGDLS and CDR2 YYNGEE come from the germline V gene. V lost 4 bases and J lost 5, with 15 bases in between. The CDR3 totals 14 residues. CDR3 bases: TGTGCCAGCAGCCCCTGGTTGGGGCGGACTGAAGCTTTCTTT. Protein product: CASSPWLGRTEAFF.

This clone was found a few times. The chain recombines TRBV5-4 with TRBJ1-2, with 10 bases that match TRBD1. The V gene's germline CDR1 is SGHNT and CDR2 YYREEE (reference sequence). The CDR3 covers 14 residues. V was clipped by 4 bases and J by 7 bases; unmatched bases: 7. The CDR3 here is CASSVTGGATGYTF. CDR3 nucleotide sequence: TGTGCCAGCAGCGTGACAGGGGGCGCAACTGGCTACACCTTC.

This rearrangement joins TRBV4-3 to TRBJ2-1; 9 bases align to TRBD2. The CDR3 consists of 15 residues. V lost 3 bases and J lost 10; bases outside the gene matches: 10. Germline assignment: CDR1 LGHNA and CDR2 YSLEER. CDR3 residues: CASSQWTSAISEQFF. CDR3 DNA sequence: TGCGCCAGCAGCCAGTGGACTAGCGCGATAAGCGAGCAGTTCTTC.

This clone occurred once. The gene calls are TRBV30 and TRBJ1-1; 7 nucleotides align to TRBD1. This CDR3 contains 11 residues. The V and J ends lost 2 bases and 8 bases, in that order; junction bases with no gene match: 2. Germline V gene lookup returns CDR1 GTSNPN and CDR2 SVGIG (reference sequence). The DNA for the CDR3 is TGTGCCTGGAGTAGGGGGCCCGAAGCTTTCTTT. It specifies CAWSRGPEAFF.

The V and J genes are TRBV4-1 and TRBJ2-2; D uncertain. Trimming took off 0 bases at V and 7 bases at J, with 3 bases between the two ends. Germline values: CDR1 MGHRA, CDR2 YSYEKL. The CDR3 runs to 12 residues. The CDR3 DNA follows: TGCGCCAGCAGCCAAGACTACGGGGAGCTGTTTTTT. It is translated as CASSQDYGELFF.

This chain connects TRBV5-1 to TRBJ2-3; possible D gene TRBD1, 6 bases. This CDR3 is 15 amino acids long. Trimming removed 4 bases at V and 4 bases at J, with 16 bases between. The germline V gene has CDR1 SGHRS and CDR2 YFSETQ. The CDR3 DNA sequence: TGCGCCAGCAGCCCTCAGGGGTTAGGGCCAGATACGCAGTATTTT. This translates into CASSPQGLGPDTQYF.

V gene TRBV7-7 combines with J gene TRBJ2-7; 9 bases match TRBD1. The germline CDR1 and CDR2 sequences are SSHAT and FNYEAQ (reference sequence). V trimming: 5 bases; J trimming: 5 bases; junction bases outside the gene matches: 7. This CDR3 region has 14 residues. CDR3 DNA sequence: TGTGCCAGCAGCCAGGGACAGGGATCCCACGAGCAGTACTTC. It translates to CASSQGQGSHEQYF.

As DNA, the CDR3 is TGTGCCAGCAGCTTAGACGCTGGCGGGAGTCCCAATGAGCAGTTCTTC. This sequence encodes CASSLDAGGSPNEQFF. The gene calls are TRBV7-2 and TRBJ2-1; 7 nucleotides match TRBD2. The CDR3 contains 16 residues. With 1 base clipped from V and 6 bases from J, the junction kept 9 bases outside the gene matches. Germline V CDR1 and CDR2: SGHTA, FQGNSA.

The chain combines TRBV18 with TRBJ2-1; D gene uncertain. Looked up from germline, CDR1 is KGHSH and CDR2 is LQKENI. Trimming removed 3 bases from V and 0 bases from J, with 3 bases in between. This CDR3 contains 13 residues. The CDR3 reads CASSPFSYNEQFF. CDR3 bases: TGTGCCAGCTCACCCTTCTCCTACAATGAGCAGTTCTTC.

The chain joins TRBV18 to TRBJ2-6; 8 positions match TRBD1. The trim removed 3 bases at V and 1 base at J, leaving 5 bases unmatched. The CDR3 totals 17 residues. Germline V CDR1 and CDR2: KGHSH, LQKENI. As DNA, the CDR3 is TGTGCCAGCTCACCGACCCGGGACAGGTCTGGGGCCAACGTCCTGACTTTC. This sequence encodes CASSPTRDRSGANVLTF.

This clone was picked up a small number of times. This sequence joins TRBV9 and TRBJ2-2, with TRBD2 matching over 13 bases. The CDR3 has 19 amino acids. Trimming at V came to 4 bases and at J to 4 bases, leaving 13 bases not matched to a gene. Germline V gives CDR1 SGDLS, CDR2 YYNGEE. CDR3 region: CASSFGTSGTGGSTGELFF. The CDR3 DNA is TGTGCCAGCAGCTTTGGGACTAGCGGGACGGGGGGATCCACCGGGGAGCTGTTTTTT.

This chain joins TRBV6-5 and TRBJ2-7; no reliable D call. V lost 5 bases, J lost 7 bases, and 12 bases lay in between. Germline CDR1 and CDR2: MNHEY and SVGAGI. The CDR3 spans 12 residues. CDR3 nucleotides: TGTGCCAGCAGTCGGGTCCGTGGGGAGCAGTACTTC. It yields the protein CASSRVRGEQYF.

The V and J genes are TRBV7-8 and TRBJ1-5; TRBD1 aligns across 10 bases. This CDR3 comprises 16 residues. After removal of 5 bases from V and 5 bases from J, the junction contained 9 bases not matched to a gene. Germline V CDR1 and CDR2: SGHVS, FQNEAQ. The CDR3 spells CASSPRQGANYQPQHF. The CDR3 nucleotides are TGTGCCAGCAGCCCCCGACAGGGGGCTAACTATCAGCCCCAGCATTTT.

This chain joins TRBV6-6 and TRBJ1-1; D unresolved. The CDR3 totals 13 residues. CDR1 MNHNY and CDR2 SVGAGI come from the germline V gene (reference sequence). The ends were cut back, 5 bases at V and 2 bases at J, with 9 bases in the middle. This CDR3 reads CASSHVTNTEAFF. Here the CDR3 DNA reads TGTGCCAGCAGTCACGTCACTAACACTGAAGCTTTCTTT.

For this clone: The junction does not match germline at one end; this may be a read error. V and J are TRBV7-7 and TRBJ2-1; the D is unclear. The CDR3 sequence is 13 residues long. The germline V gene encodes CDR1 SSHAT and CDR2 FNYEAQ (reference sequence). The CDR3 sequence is CASSLSVYNEQFF. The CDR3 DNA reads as TGTGCTAGCAGCTTATCCGTCTACAATGAGCAGTTCTTC. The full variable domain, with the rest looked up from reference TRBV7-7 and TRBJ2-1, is GAGVSQSPRYKVTKRGQDVTLRCDPISSHATLYWYQQALGQGPEFLTYFNYEAQPDKSGLPSDRFSAERPEGSISTLTIQRTEQRDSAMYRCASSLSVYNEQFFGPGTRLTVL.

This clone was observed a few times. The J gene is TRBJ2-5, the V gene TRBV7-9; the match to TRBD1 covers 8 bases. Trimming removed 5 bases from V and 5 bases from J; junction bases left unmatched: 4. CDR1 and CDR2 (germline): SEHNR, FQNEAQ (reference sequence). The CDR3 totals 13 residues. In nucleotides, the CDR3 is TGTGCCAGCAGCCAACGACAGGGGGAGACCCAGTACTTC. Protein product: CASSQRQGETQYF.

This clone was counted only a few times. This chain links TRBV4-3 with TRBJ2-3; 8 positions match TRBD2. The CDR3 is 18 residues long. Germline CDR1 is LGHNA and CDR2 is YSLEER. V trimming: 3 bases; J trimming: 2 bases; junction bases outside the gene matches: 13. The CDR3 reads CASSQEGWAGGHTDTQYF. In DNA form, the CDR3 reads TGCGCCAGCAGCCAGGAGGGGTGGGCGGGAGGCCACACAGATACGCAGTATTTT.

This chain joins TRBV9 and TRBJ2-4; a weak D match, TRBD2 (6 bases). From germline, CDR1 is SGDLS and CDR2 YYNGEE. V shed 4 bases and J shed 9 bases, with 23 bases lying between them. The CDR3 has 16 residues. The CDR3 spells CASSPRGAESSGIQYF. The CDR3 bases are TGTGCCAGCAGCCCCCGCGGGGCCGAGAGTTCCGGCATTCAGTACTTC.

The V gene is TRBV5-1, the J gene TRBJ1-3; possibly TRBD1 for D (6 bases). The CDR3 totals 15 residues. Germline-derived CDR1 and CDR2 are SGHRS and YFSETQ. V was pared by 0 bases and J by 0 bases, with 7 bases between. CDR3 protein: CASSLGGGSGNTIYF. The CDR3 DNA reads TGCGCCAGCAGCTTGGGAGGGGGCTCTGGAAACACCATATATTTT.

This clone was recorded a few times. The CDR3, as DNA: TGTGCCATCAGTGACCCCGAGGACAGACCCGCTAACTATGGCTACACCTTC. It codes for CAISDPEDRPANYGYTF. V gene TRBV10-3 combines with J gene TRBJ1-2; a weak D match, TRBD1 (6 bases). Germline V CDR1 and CDR2: ENHRY, SYGVKD. V dropped 3 bases and J dropped 0 bases, with 17 bases sitting between them. This CDR3 region has 17 residues.